This TCR beta chain appears in the sequencing data of a study of T cells in localized non-small cell lung cancer. The study, taken as a whole, reports: Highest T cell clonality was seen in uninvolved adjacent lung, surpassing that measured in tumor. Researchers found a median around 57 of the top 100 tumor clones in adjacent lung.

Clones were read by immunoSEQ multiplex PCR, and TCRdb kept only the in-frame ones, dropping some. The profile shows about 11,000 clones, around four fifths of them singletons. Regarding this clone: As yet, its antigen is unknown.

The CDR3 is made up of 15 amino acids. The germline V gene has CDR1 SGDLS and CDR2 YYNGEE. Trimming removed 1 base from V and 3 bases from J, with 14 bases in between. The specimen was peripheral blood mononuclear cells, collected before any cancer treatment. This TCR derives from a female donor older than 55 with stage II lung adenocarcinoma. This sequence joins TRBV9 and TRBJ2-7; D is perhaps TRBD1 or TRBD2 (7 bases each). This CDR3 reads CASSVSGTEGYEQYF. Here the CDR3 DNA reads TGTGCCAGCAGCGTAAGCGGGACAGAGGGCTACGAGCAGTACTTC.